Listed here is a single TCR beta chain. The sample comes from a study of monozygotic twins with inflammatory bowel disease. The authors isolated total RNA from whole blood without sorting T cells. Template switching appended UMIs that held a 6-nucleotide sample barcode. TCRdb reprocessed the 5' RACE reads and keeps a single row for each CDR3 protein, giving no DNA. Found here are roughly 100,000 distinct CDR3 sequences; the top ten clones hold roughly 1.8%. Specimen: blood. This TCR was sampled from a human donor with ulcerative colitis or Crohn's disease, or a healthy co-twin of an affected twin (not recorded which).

The CDR3 is CASSLLAGSTETQYF. This chain links TRBV5-1 with TRBJ2-5; TCRdb gives TRBD2 as the D gene, but with no DNA this cannot be confirmed. The CDR3 sequence is 15 residues long. From germline, CDR1 is SGHRS and CDR2 YFSETQ.